A single sample gave rise to the 7 T cell receptor beta chains below, sequenced in a study of blood T cell repertoires in COVID-19. Sequencing used immunoSEQ multiplex PCR; TCRdb keeps in-frame clones, though not all of them. The sample yields about 200,000 clones, about 88% seen once. The sequenced sample was peripheral blood. Receptors originate from a man aged 55 to 70 with acute or convalescent COVID-19.

The chain joins TRBV5-1 to TRBJ2-3; 11 bases fit TRBD2. V shed 7 bases and J 0 bases; nucleotides not matched to a gene: 4. This CDR3 comprises 15 residues. CDR1 and CDR2 (germline): SGHRS, YFSETQ. This CDR3 reads CASGTSGLSTDTQYF. The CDR3 nucleotides read TGCGCCAGCGGGACTAGCGGACTAAGCACAGATACGCAGTATTTT.

The genes are TRBV6-5 and TRBJ2-3; possible D gene TRBD2, 7 bases. Trimming removed 0 bases from V and 4 bases from J, with 11 bases in between. The germline CDR1 and CDR2 sequences are MNHEY and SVGAGI. The length of the CDR3 is 15 residues. CDR3 DNA: TGTGCCAGCAGTTACTCGGCGGGGGCGGCAGATACGCAGTATTTT. Translation: CASSYSAGAADTQYF.

This clone was seen only once. V usage is TRBV6-5 and J usage is TRBJ2-7; TRBD1 agrees at 11 bases. Unmatched junction bases numbered 5, after V lost 7 bases and J lost 3 bases. Per the germline V gene, CDR1 is MNHEY and CDR2 is SVGAGI. CDR3 size: 14 residues. CDR3 in amino acids: CASTPGQGDYEQYF. CDR3 DNA sequence: TGTGCCAGCACCCCGGGACAGGGGGACTACGAGCAGTACTTC.

The chain combines TRBV25-1 with TRBJ1-1; no definite D call. Germline V gene data show CDR1 as MGHDK and CDR2 as SYGVNS. The V and J ends lost 0 bases and 3 bases respectively, with 14 bases between them. The CDR3 spans 16 residues. The CDR3 DNA is TGTGCCAGCAGTGAATACGGGGTACCGCGGGACACTGAAGCTTTCTTT. Translation gives CASSEYGVPRDTEAFF. Together with reference TRBV25-1 and TRBJ1-1, the CDR3 gives the full variable domain: EADIYQTPRYLVIGTGKKITLECSQTMGHDKMYWYQQDPGMELHLIHYSYGVNSTEKGDLSSESTVSRIRTEHFPLTLESARPSHTSQYLCASSEYGVPRDTEAFFGQGTRLTVV.

This clone was seen ten or more times. This sequence joins TRBV11-2 and TRBJ1-6, with D possibly TRBD1 on 6 matching bases. CDR3 length: 14 amino acids. Germline loops: CDR1 SGHAT, CDR2 FQNNGV. V shed 5 bases and J shed 7 bases, with 12 bases lying between them. CDR3 sequence reads: CASSIQGGNSPLHF. CDR3 DNA: TGTGCCAGCAGCATACAGGGCGGGAATTCACCCCTCCACTTT.

The genes are TRBV19 and TRBJ1-2; 8 nucleotides align to TRBD1. CDR3 size: 15 residues. The V segment lost 6 bases and the J segment 2 bases; nucleotides outside the gene matches: 8. Germline V gene lookup returns CDR1 LNHDA and CDR2 SQIVND (reference sequence). CDR3 protein: CASSIPGQANYGYTF. CDR3 in DNA: TGTGCCAGTAGCATACCGGGACAGGCGAACTATGGCTACACCTTC. The entire variable domain, with the rest obtained from reference TRBV19 and TRBJ1-2, is as follows: DGGITQSPKYLFRKEGQNVTLSCEQNLNHDAMYWYRQDPGQGLRLIYYSQIVNDFQKGDIAEGYSVSREKKESFPLTVTSAQKNPTAFYLCASSIPGQANYGYTFGSGTRLTVV.

The chain links TRBV27 to TRBJ1-5, with TRBD1 matching over 7 bases. The CDR3 totals 15 residues. The germline V gene encodes CDR1 MNHEY and CDR2 SMNVEV (reference sequence). V lost 6 bases to trimming and J lost 5 bases; unmatched junction nucleotides: 10. The CDR3 bases are TGTGCCAGCAGCCCCCTTACAGGGGTGGATCAGCCCCAGCATTTT. It is translated as CASSPLTGVDQPQHF.